This entry features one T cell receptor (beta chain) sequence. The sample originates from a study of T-cell memory formation after mild COVID-19. Background on the study: TCR clusters were mostly donor specific.

CDR3 size: 16 residues. J lost 3 bases, V lost 4 bases, and 9 bases had no gene match. Germline V CDR1 and CDR2: LNHDA, SQIVND (reference sequence). Constant-segment primers and 5'RACE yielded cDNA libraries for TCR alpha and TCR beta, each carrying sample barcodes and UMIs. Using its own MiXCR run on the 5' RACE reads, TCRdb lists one record per CDR3 protein. The sample has about 130,000 distinct CDR3 sequences, about 5.9% seen once. The chain is built from TRBV19 and TRBJ1-2; 9 bases align to TRBD1. Sequencing was carried out using PBMCs or a T cell subset sorted from them (not recorded which). The source of this sequence is an adult woman who had mild COVID-19 (a few samples of this study predate the infection). Cell type and time point are not known. CDR3 sequence reads: CASSRTGTGNYYGYTF. The CDR3 DNA reads TGTGCCAGTAGTAGGACCGGGACAGGGAATTACTATGGCTACACCTTC.